This T cell receptor (beta chain) was retrieved from a study of OX40 agonist ivuxolimab in advanced cancers. Study summary: Patient treatment consisted of intravenous ivuxolimab administration every 2 weeks at 0.01 to 10 mg/kg. People who had prior anti-PD-1, anti-PD-L1 or anti-CTLA-4 therapy could take part, and around 43% had some. Study outcomes and limitations: CD4+ and CD8+ blood T cells expanded clonally by week 6 at 0.1 to 3.0 mg/kg.

Germline CDR1 and CDR2: MNHNY and SVGAGI (reference sequence). The CDR3 covers 13 residues. Trimming removed 4 bases at V and 2 bases at J, with 7 bases between. Measured with immunoSEQ multiplex PCR; TCRdb has only the in-frame clones, and not every one. Of 15,000 to 20,000 clones in the sample, 80% to 90% are singletons; the top ten hold less than 15%. As for this clone: Antigen specificity is unknown.

The chain has TRBV6-6 and TRBJ2-3; tentatively, D is TRBD1 (5 bases). Specimen: CD4+ or CD8+ T cells sorted from blood, collected in a trial of the OX40 agonist ivuxolimab. The clonotype comes from an adult with an advanced solid tumor such as melanoma, head and neck, liver or kidney cancer. As DNA, the CDR3 is TGTGCCAGCAGTTGGGGCCACACAGATACGCAGTATTTT. This translates into CASSWGHTDTQYF.